These 22 T cell receptor beta chains came from one sample sequenced in a study of blood T cells in healthy people across ages. PCR was performed a second time for 7 to 11 cycles using a sample-barcoded 5' primer and a J-beta primer mix. One entry per CDR3 protein results from TCRdb running MiXCR on the 5' RACE reads. The sample gives around 650,000 distinct CDR3 sequences, over 40% of which show up once; about 32% is in the top ten. The sequencing input was blood. All receptors come from a man older than 75 in good health.

There are a few counts of this clonotype. V is TRBV28 and J is TRBJ2-7, with 7 positions matching TRBD1. Trimming at V came to 6 bases and at J to 4 bases, leaving 12 bases not matched to a gene. Germline lookup yields CDR1 MDHEN and CDR2 SYDVKM. This CDR3 spans 15 amino acids. CDR3 loop: CASRSRQGVKYEQYF. Written as DNA, the CDR3 is TGTGCCAGCAGGTCCCGTCAGGGGGTGAAGTACGAGCAGTACTTC. Full variable domain (remainder filled in from reference TRBV28 and TRBJ2-7): DVKVTQSSRYLVKRTGEKVFLECVQDMDHENMFWYRQDPGLGLRLIYFSYDVKMKEKGDIPEGYSVSREKKERFSLILESASTNQTSMYLCASRSRQGVKYEQYFGPGTRLTVT.

This clonotype occurred a few times. The V gene is TRBV5-4, the J gene TRBJ2-2, with D possibly matching TRBD1 (5 bases). The V gene's germline CDR1 is SGHNT and CDR2 YYREEE (reference sequence). The CDR3 consists of 14 residues. The ends were cut back, 0 bases at V and 6 bases at J, with 9 bases in the middle. CDR3 region: CASSLDKGSGELFF. Written as DNA, the CDR3 is TGTGCCAGCAGCTTGGACAAGGGGTCCGGGGAGCTGTTTTTT.

V and J are TRBV7-2 and TRBJ2-3; D not resolved. Trimming pared 4 bases from V and 2 bases from J, leaving 10 bases between. The CDR3 loop spans 14 amino acids. Germline V gene sequence: CDR1 SGHTA, CDR2 FQGNSA. CDR3 sequence (DNA): TGTGCCAGCAGCTCCGGCCTAATCACAGATACGCAGTATTTT. Its protein product is CASSSGLITDTQYF.

The rearrangement joins TRBV7-2 to TRBJ2-1; TRBD2 aligns across 11 bases. V lost 5 bases to trimming and J lost 15 bases; unmatched junction nucleotides: 12. CDR3 size: 14 residues. Germline-derived CDR1 and CDR2 are SGHTA and FQGNSA. The CDR3 DNA sequence: TGTGCCAGCAGCCAAGAGACTAGCGGGGCCCATTTGTTCTTC. Protein sequence: CASSQETSGAHLFF.

This clonotype was observed a few times. The rearrangement links TRBV6-2 or TRBV6-3 to TRBJ2-7; 8 bases line up with TRBD1. Unmatched junction bases numbered 5, after V lost 6 bases and J lost 1 base. The germline CDR1 and CDR2 sequences are MNHEY and SVGEGT. CDR3 size: 14 residues. The CDR3 reads CASRQGAGSYEQYF. The CDR3 DNA sequence: TGTGCCAGCAGGCAGGGGGCAGGGTCCTACGAGCAGTACTTC.

Concerning this clonotype: Its ends do not fully match the called genes, so a read error is possible. This chain connects TRBV7-2 to TRBJ2-5, with 11 nucleotides matching TRBD1. Per germline, CDR1 SGHTA and CDR2 FQGNSA. The length of the CDR3 is 16 residues. The CDR3: CAGSQDRGLYSETQYF. The CDR3 region has the DNA TGTGCCGGCAGCCAGGACAGGGGGCTTTATTCGGAGACCCAGTACTTC.

This clonotype appeared a few times. V usage is TRBV15 and J usage is TRBJ2-6, with D unresolved. CDR3 size: 16 residues. V was clipped by 3 bases and J by 0 bases, with 9 bases between them. Germline CDR1 LNHNV, CDR2 YYDKDF (reference sequence). The CDR3 sequence: CATSSRIHSGANVLTF. As DNA, the CDR3 is TGTGCCACCAGCAGTAGGATCCACTCTGGGGCCAACGTCCTGACTTTC.

In this sample, this clonotype turned up once. A read error may be the cause here, since a much bigger clone is one base away. The chain is built from TRBV7-2 and TRBJ2-3; the match to TRBD2 covers 8 bases. Germline V gene data show CDR1 as SGHTA and CDR2 as FQGNSA. This CDR3 is 18 amino acids long. The CDR3 spells CASSPGGLAGGITDAQYF. The CDR3 region has the DNA TGTGCCAGCAGCCCCGGCGGGTTGGCGGGGGGAATAACAGATGCGCAGTATTTT.

This clonotype was seen repeatedly, ten times or more. V is TRBV7-2 and J is TRBJ2-6; a weak D match, TRBD2 (6 bases). The CDR3 contains 18 residues. Trimming left V 6 bases short and J 0 bases short, with 18 bases between. Germline V gene data show CDR1 as SGHTA and CDR2 as FQGNSA. The DNA of the CDR3 is TGTGCCAGCAGTTATTCCGGGACTGCCTCCTCTGGGGCCAACGTCCTGACTTTC. Protein product: CASSYSGTASSGANVLTF.

The table lists this clonotype with many counts. The chain is built from TRBV5-5 and TRBJ2-3; TRBD1 matches at 8 bases. The V segment lost 4 bases and the J segment 6 bases; nucleotides outside the gene matches: 13. The CDR3 has 16 amino acids. Per germline, CDR1 SGHKS and CDR2 YYEKEE (reference sequence). CDR3 sequence reads: CASSRNRGEQGDTQYF. In DNA form, the CDR3 reads TGTGCCAGCAGCCGAAACAGGGGGGAGCAGGGTGATACGCAGTATTTT. Together with reference TRBV5-5 and TRBJ2-3, the CDR3 gives the full variable domain: DAGVTQSPTHLIKTRGQQVTLRCSPISGHKSVSWYQQVLGQGPQFIFQYYEKEERGRGNFPDRFSARQFPNYSSELNVNALLLGDSALYLCASSRNRGEQGDTQYFGPGTRLTVL.

This chain joins TRBV5-4 and TRBJ2-3; 10 bases line up with TRBD2. The CDR3 is made up of 16 amino acids. Trimming took 2 bases from V and 2 from J; bases not matched to a gene: 5. Germline V CDR1 and CDR2: SGHNT, YYREEE (reference sequence). CDR3 residues: CASSLKSGGDTDTQYF. The CDR3 DNA follows: TGTGCCAGCAGCTTAAAAAGCGGGGGGGACACAGATACGCAGTATTTT.

This clonotype was observed a few times. V gene TRBV12-3 or TRBV12-4 combines with J gene TRBJ2-7; 14 bases are a match to TRBD2. The J call may be wrong; the DNA end is better matched by TRBJ2-5. CDR3 length equals 16 residues. For the CDR3, the DNA is TGTGCCAGCAGTTTTGCGACTAGCGGGGGGGGAGAGACCCAGTACTTC. This codes for CASSFATSGGGETQYF.

The V gene is TRBV7-9, the J gene TRBJ2-3; 7 nucleotides line up with TRBD2. The length of the CDR3 is 15 residues. The trim removed 5 bases at V and 6 bases at J, leaving 11 bases unmatched. Germline V lookup: CDR1 SEHNR, CDR2 FQNEAQ (reference sequence). CDR3 sequence (DNA): TGTGCCAGCAGCCCCTCCAGGACTAGTTCGGATACGCAGTATTTT. Protein product: CASSPSRTSSDTQYF.

The chain couples TRBV12-5 to TRBJ2-7, with TRBD1 as a possible D gene (6 bases). The CDR3 covers 12 residues. V gave up 0 bases and J gave up 6 bases, with 6 bases separating them. CDR1 and CDR2 from the germline V gene are LGHNT and FRNRAP. CDR3 amino acids: CASGLVGGEQYF. CDR3 nucleotide sequence: TGTGCTAGTGGTTTGGTAGGGGGCGAGCAGTACTTC.

V usage is TRBV2 and J usage is TRBJ2-1, with 11 bases matching TRBD1. V lost 8 bases to trimming and J lost 6 bases; unmatched junction nucleotides: 9. Germline assignment: CDR1 SNHLY and CDR2 FYNNEI. This CDR3 region has 15 residues. This CDR3 reads CASGPGQGDSNEQFF. The CDR3 DNA sequence: TGTGCCAGCGGCCCGGGACAGGGGGATTCCAATGAGCAGTTCTTC. Using reference TRBV2 and TRBJ2-1 for the parts outside the CDR3, the full variable domain is EPEVTQTPSHQVTQMGQEVILRCVPISNHLYFYWYRQILGQKVEFLVSFYNNEISEKSEIFDDQFSVERPDGSNFTLKIRSTKLEDSAMYFCASGPGQGDSNEQFFGPGTRLTVL.

Regarding this clonotype: A much larger clone lies a single base off, so this may be a read error. This sequence joins TRBV7-9 and TRBJ2-1, with D possibly TRBD2 on 6 matching bases. Germline V gene sequence: CDR1 SEHNR, CDR2 FQNEAQ (reference sequence). V shed 5 bases and J shed 13 bases, with 27 bases lying between them. This CDR3 has 16 amino acids. The CDR3 protein is CASSPGLFGGKETQFF. CDR3 coding DNA: TGTGCCAGCAGCCCGGGCCTCTTCGGGGGTAAAGAGACCCAGTTCTTC.

The rearrangement joins TRBV9 to TRBJ2-1, with D maybe TRBD2 (6 bases). The end of the DNA aligns better with TRBJ2-7, so the J call may be wrong. CDR3 length: 15 amino acids. The germline gives CDR1 SGDLS, CDR2 YYNGEE. DNA for the CDR3: TGTGCCAGCAGCGTAGTAGGGGACTCCTACAATGAGCAGTACTTC. Encoded protein: CASSVVGDSYNEQYF.

The J gene is TRBJ2-1, the V gene TRBV6-5; D is perhaps TRBD1 (5 bases). Germline CDR1 and CDR2: MNHEY and SVGAGI. CDR3 length: 15 residues. The V and J ends lost 5 bases and 5 bases respectively, with 16 bases between them. The CDR3 here is CASSDISGMHNEQFF. The CDR3 bases are TGTGCCAGCAGTGATATATCAGGGATGCACAATGAGCAGTTCTTC.

Comment on this clonotype: This sequence may be a read error, since a much larger clone differs from it by one base. This sequence joins TRBV5-1 and TRBJ2-5; 9 nucleotides match TRBD1. CDR1 and CDR2 from the germline V gene are SGHRS and YFSETQ. This CDR3 is built from 14 residues. DNA of the CDR3: TGCGCCGGCAGCTGGGGGACAGGGAAAGAGACCCAGTACTTC. As protein: CAGSWGTGKETQYF.

This clonotype was recorded a few times. The CDR3 sequence: CASSNPGQGDEQYF. CDR3 nucleotides: TGTGCCAGCAGCAACCCGGGACAGGGGGACGAGCAGTACTTC. V gene TRBV7-2 combines with J gene TRBJ2-5, with 11 bases matching TRBD1. The last part of the DNA fits TRBJ2-7 better; the J call may be wrong. Germline V gives CDR1 SGHTA, CDR2 FQGNSA. CDR3 length: 14 residues.

CDR3 amino acids: CASSRSPVDSNQPQHF. In nucleotides, the CDR3 is TGTGCCAGCAGCCGGAGTCCGGTGGATAGCAATCAGCCCCAGCATTTT. The chain joins TRBV6-2 or TRBV6-3 to TRBJ1-5; D unclear. The germline V and J ends were trimmed by 6 bases and 0 bases, with 15 bases remaining between them. The V gene's germline CDR1 is MNHEY and CDR2 SVGEGT. The CDR3 length is 16 residues.

The V gene is TRBV7-2, the J gene TRBJ2-1; D is tentatively TRBD1 or TRBD2 (6 bases each). The CDR3 loop spans 15 amino acids. CDR1 SGHTA and CDR2 FQGNSA come from the germline V gene. Trimming stripped 5 bases from V and 2 bases from J, with 13 bases between. The CDR3 loop is CASSTGTSTYNEQFF. As DNA, the CDR3 is TGTGCCAGCAGCACAGGGACTTCGACCTACAATGAGCAGTTCTTC.